This T cell receptor beta chain was recovered during a study of Graves' ophthalmopathy and Graves' hyperthyroidism. Findings of the study overall: With about 88% sensitivity and around 80% specificity, a 13-signature model separated ophthalmopathy from stable hyperthyroidism. Thyroid clonotypes that were expanded above 0.001 frequency mostly also appeared in blood.

Ophthalmopathic donors had moderate-to-severe activity, CAS ≥3 and NOSPECS ≥4, with disease that had lasted under 3 months. A volume of around 10 ml of fresh peripheral blood supplied the PBMCs. The study amplified TCR beta CDR3 regions using RNA transcripts. After a first-round RT-PCR with HTBI primers, a second-round multiplex PCR was run. TCRdb re-called the multiplex PCR reads with MiXCR, one entry per CDR3 protein. The sample has hundreds of thousands of distinct CDR3 sequences; roughly 39% are singletons. This clonotype was recorded many times. No antigen is known for it. Unmatched junction bases numbered 12, after V lost 7 bases and J lost 4 bases. The CDR3 length is 16 residues. CDR1 SNHLY and CDR2 FYNNEI come from the germline V gene.

Sequencing used peripheral blood. This clonotype originated in an adult man with Graves' ophthalmopathy. The chain is built from TRBV2 and TRBJ2-7; 11 bases match TRBD2. The DNA for the CDR3 is TGTGCCAGCATGGGGACTAGCGGCCTCAGCCCTTACGAGCAGTACTTC. It codes for CASMGTSGLSPYEQYF. The whole variable domain, filled in from reference TRBV2 and TRBJ2-7, reads EPEVTQTPSHQVTQMGQEVILRCVPISNHLYFYWYRQILGQKVEFLVSFYNNEISEKSEIFDDQFSVERPDGSNFTLKIRSTKLEDSAMYFCASMGTSGLSPYEQYFGPGTRLTVT.